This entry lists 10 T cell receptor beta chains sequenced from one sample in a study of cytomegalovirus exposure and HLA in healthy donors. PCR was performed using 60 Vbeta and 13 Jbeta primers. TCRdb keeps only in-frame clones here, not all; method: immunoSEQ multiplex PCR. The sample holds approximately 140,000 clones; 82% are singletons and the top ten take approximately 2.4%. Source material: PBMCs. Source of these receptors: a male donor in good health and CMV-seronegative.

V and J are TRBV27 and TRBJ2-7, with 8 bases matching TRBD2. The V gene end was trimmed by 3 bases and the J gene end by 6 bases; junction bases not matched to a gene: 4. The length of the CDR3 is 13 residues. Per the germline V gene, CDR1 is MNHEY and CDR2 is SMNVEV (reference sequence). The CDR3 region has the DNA TGTGCCAGCAGTTTTAGCGGGAACGTCGAGCAGTACTTC. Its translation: CASSFSGNVEQYF.

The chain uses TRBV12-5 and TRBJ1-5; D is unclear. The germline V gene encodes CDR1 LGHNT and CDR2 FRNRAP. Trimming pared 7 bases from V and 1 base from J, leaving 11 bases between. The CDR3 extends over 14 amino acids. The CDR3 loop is CASALPGSNQPQHF. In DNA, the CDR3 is TGTGCTAGTGCCCTGCCGGGGAGCAATCAGCCCCAGCATTTT. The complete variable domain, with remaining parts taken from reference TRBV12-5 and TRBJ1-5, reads DARVTQTPRHKVTEMGQEVTMRCQPILGHNTVFWYRQTMMQGLELLAYFRNRAPLDDSGMPKDRFSAEMPDATLATLKIQPSEPRDSAVYFCASALPGSNQPQHFGDGTRLSIL.

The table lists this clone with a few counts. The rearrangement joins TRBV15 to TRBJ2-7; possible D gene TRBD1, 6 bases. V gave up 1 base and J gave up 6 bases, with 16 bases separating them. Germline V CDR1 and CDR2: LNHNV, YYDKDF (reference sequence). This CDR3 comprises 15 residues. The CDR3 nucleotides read TGTGCCACCAGCAGAGTAGGGGGTCCAAGCAGCGAGCAGTACTTC. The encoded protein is CATSRVGGPSSEQYF.

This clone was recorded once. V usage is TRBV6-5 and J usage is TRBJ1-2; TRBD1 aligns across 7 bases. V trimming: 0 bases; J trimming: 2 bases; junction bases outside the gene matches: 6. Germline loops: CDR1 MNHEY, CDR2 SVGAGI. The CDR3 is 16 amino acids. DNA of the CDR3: TGTGCCAGCAGTTACTCAGTGGGACAGAGAAACTATGGCTACACCTTC. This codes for CASSYSVGQRNYGYTF.

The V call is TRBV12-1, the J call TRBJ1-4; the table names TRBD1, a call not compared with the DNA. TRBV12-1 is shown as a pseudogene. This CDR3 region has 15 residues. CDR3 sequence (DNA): TGTGCCAGCAGCTTTGGGACAGGCCAAAATGAAAAACTGTTTTTT. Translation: CASSFGTGQNEKLFF.

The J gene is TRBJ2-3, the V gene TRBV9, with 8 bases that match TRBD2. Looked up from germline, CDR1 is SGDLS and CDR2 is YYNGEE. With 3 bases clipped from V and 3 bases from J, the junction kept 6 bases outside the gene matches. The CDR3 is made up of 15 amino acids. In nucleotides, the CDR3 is TGTGCCAGCAGCGATCGGGAGGGCGGGACAGATACGCAGTATTTT. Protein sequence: CASSDREGGTDTQYF.

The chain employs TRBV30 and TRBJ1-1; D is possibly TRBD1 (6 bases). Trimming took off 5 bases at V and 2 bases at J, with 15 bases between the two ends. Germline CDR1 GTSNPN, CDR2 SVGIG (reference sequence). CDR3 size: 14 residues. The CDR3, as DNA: TGTGCCTGGGGGCCGGGGACATTAAACACTGAAGCTTTCTTT. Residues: CAWGPGTLNTEAFF.

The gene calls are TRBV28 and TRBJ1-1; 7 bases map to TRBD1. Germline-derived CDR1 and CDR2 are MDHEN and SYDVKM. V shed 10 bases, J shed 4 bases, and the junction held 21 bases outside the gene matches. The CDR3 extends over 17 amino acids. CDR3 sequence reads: CAISPLRGDRVGTEAFF. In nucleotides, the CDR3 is TGTGCCATTTCACCTCTTCGAGGAGACAGGGTCGGCACTGAAGCTTTCTTT.

The chain's CDR3 is CASSSNREGHRDTQYF. The CDR3, as DNA: TGTGCCAGCAGTTCAAACAGGGAAGGGCACAGAGATACGCAGTATTTT. V is TRBV28 and J is TRBJ2-3, with D possibly TRBD1 on 6 matching bases. Germline assignment: CDR1 MDHEN and CDR2 SYDVKM. The CDR3 is 16 amino acids. V lost 4 bases, J lost 5 bases, and 19 bases lay in between.

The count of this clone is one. DNA for the CDR3: TGCAGTGCCCCGGGATACAATGAGCAGTTCTTC. Amino acid sequence: CSAPGYNEQFF. This chain joins TRBV20-1 and TRBJ2-1, with D possibly TRBD2 on 5 matching bases. The germline V gene has CDR1 DFQATT and CDR2 SNEGSKA (reference sequence). Trimming left V 6 bases short and J 4 bases short, with 7 bases between. The CDR3 extends over 11 amino acids.